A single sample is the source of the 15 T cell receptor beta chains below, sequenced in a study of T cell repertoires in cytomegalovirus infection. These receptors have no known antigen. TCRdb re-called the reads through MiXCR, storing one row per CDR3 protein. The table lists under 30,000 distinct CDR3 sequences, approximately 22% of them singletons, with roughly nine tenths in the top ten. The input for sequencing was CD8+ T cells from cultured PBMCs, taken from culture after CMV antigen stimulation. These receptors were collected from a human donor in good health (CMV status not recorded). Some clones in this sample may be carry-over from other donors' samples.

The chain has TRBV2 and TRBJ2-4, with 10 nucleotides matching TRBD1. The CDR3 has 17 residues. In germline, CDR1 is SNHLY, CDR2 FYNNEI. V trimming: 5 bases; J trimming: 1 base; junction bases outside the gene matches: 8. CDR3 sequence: CASSKTRGQGAKNIQYF. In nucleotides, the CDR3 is TGTGCCAGCAGTAAAACCAGGGGACAGGGGGCCAAAAACATTCAGTACTTC.

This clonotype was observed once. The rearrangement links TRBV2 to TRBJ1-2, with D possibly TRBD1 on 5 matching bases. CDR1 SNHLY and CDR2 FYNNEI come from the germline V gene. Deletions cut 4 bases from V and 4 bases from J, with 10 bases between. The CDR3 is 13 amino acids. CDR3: CASSGAGTYGYTF. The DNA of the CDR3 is TGTGCCAGCAGTGGAGCAGGGACCTATGGCTACACCTTC.

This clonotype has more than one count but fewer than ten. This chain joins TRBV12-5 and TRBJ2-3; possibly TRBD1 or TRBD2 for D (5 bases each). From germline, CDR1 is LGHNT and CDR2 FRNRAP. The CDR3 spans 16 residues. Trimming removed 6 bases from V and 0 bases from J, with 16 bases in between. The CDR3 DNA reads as TGTGCTAGTGGCCGTTTAATGGGGGTAAGCACAGATACGCAGTATTTT. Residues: CASGRLMGVSTDTQYF.

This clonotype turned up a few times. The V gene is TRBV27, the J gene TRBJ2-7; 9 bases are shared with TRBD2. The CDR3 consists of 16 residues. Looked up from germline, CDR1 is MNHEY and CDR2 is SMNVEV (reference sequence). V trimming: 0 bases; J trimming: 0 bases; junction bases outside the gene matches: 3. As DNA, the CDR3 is TGTGCCAGCAGTTTATCTGGCGGGGGGGTCTCCTACGAGCAGTACTTC. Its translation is CASSLSGGGVSYEQYF.

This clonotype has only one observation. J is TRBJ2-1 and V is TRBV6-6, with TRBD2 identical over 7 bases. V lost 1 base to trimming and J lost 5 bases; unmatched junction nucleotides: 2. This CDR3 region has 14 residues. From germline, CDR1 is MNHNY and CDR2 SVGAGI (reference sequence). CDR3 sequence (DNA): TGTGCCAGCAGTTACTGGGGGGGAAACAATGAGCAGTTCTTC. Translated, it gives CASSYWGGNNEQFF.

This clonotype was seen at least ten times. The CDR3 DNA sequence: TGTGCCAGCAGTTTTACCGTGGGGAGTCCCAATCAGCCCCAGCATTTT. Amino acid sequence: CASSFTVGSPNQPQHF. The chain uses TRBV28 and TRBJ1-5; D gene unclear. V was pared by 3 bases and J by 3 bases, with 15 bases between. The CDR3 loop spans 16 amino acids. Looked up from germline, CDR1 is MDHEN and CDR2 is SYDVKM.

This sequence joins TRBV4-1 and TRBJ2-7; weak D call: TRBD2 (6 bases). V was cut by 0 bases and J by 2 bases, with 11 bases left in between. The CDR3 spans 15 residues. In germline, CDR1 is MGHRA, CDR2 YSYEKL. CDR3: CASSQEDGGAYEQYF. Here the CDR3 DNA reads TGCGCCAGCAGCCAAGAGGACGGGGGTGCCTACGAGCAGTACTTC.

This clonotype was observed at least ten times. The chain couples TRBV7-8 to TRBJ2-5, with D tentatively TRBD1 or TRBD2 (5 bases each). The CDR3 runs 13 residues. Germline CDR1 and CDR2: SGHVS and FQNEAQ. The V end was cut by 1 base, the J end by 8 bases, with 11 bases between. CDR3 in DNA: TGTGCCAGCAGCTTAGGGGACGCCGGTACCCAGTACTTC. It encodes CASSLGDAGTQYF.

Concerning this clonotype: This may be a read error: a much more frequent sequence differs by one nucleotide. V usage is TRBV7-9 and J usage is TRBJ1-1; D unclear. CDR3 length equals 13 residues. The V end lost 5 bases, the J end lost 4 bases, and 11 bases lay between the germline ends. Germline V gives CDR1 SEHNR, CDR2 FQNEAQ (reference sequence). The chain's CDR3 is CASSRVWITEAFF. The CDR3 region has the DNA TGTGCCAGCAGCCGGGTATGGATCACTGAAGCTTTCTTT.

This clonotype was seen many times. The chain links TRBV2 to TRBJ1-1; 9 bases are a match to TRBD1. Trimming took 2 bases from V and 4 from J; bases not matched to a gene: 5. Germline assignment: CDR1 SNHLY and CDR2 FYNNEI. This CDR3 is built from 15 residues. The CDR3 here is CASSESMTGGTEAFF. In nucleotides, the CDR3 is TGTGCCAGCAGTGAATCAATGACAGGGGGCACTGAAGCTTTCTTT.

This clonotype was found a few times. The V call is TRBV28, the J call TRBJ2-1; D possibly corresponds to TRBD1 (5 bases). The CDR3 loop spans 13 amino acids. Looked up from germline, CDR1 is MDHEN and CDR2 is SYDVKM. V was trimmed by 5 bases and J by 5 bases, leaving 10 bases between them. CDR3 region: CASSQTGDNEQFF. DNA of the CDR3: TGTGCCAGCAGTCAAACAGGTGACAATGAGCAGTTCTTC.

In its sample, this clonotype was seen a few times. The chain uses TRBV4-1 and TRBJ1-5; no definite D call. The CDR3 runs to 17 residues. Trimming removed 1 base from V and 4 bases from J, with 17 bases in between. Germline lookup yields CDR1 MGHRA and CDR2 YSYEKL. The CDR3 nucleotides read TGCGCCAGCAGCCAAGTTATGCGACTCCCAAAAAATCAGCCCCAGCATTTT. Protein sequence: CASSQVMRLPKNQPQHF.

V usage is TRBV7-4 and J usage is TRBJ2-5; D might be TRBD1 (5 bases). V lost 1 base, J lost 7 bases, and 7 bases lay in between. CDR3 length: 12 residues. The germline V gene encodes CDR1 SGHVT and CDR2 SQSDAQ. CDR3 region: CASSLVQGTQYF. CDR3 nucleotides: TGTGCCAGCAGCTTAGTTCAGGGGACCCAGTACTTC.

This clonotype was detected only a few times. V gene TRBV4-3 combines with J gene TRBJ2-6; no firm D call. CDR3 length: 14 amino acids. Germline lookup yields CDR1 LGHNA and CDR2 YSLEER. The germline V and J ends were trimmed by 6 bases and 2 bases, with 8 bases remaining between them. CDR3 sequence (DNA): TGCGCCAGCAGTCACCGGGCTGGGGCCAACGTCCTGACTTTC. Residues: CASSHRAGANVLTF.

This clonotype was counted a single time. The CDR3 coding sequence is TGTGCCAGTACCAATGGGGGGCGGGGAGCGACCCAGTACTTC. Translation: CASTNGGRGATQYF. The chain links TRBV19 to TRBJ2-5; D assignment may be TRBD1 or TRBD2 (6 bases each). Between the trimmed V and J ends, which lost 7 bases and 7 bases, there was a span of 19 bases. This CDR3 has 14 amino acids. In germline, CDR1 is LNHDA, CDR2 SQIVND (reference sequence).